The clone carrying this T cell receptor beta chain came up a few times. Its antigen is unidentified. This entry comes from a study of a mutant IDH1 vaccine in newly diagnosed glioma. Study information: Those enrolled had earlier been treated with radiotherapy, temozolomide, or both, mostly both.

This table comes from immunoSEQ multiplex PCR, and its TCRdb copy is limited to in-frame clones, with some not included. The table has over 55,000 clones, about 91% seen once. As to time point: week 11, during vaccination. Vaccination comprised doses that each held 300 ug of mutant IDH1 20-mer peptide, plus topical imiquimod. Trimming removed 4 bases from V and 1 base from J; junction bases left unmatched: 4. This CDR3 comprises 15 residues. The germline V gene encodes CDR1 LGHNA and CDR2 YNFKEQ. The origin of this receptor is a man between 40 and 49 years old with glioma. The rearrangement links TRBV4-2 to TRBJ2-4, with 7 nucleotides matching TRBD1. Sequenced here: PBMCs, sampled from a glioma patient whose treatment included an IDH1 peptide vaccine. The chain's CDR3 is CASSPRTGAKNIQYF. The CDR3 DNA follows: TGTGCCAGCAGCCCTAGGACAGGCGCCAAAAACATTCAGTACTTC.